The 20 T cell receptor beta chains given below trace back to one sample, sequenced in a study of human T cells and chemical hapten exposure. The time point was: pre-sensitization, week 0. Treatment defined: therapeutic diphenylcyclopropenone sensitization with weekly scalp DPC. TCRdb used MiXCR to reprocess the RACE reads, holding one entry per CDR3 protein. The table shows some 90,000 distinct CDR3 sequences, with 6.5% to 10% occurring only once. The specimen was whole blood, collected in connection with sensitization to the hapten diphenylcyclopropenone (DPC). The source of these receptors is a middle-aged man with alopecia areata. Some clones in this sample may be carry-over from other donors' samples.

This clonotype was seen a few times. J is TRBJ2-3 and V is TRBV29-1; TRBD2 agrees at 8 bases. Per the germline V gene, CDR1 is SQVTM and CDR2 is ANQGSEA. V lost 8 bases, J lost 0 bases, and 13 bases stayed unmatched. This CDR3 has 16 amino acids. CDR3 DNA sequence: TGCAGCCTGAACGGTCGGGAGGGCCAGAGCACAGATACGCAGTATTTT. Translation gives CSLNGREGQSTDTQYF.

The gene calls are TRBV6-2 or TRBV6-3 and TRBJ2-5; D perhaps matches TRBD2 (5 bases). Trimming removed 0 bases from V and 0 bases from J, with 8 bases in between. Germline CDR1 MNHEY, CDR2 SVGEGT. The CDR3 is 15 amino acids. CDR3 region: CASSYSRGYQETQYF. In DNA, the CDR3 is TGTGCCAGCAGTTACTCCCGCGGGTACCAAGAGACCCAGTACTTC.

The CDR3, as DNA: TGTGCCAGCAGCGACAGGGTGAATCAGCCCCAGCATTTT. Translating it yields CASSDRVNQPQHF. The chain combines TRBV6-5 with TRBJ1-5; TRBD1 agrees at 7 bases. The ends lost 6 bases at V and 4 bases at J; junction bases unmatched: 3. The germline V gene encodes CDR1 MNHEY and CDR2 SVGAGI. This CDR3 contains 13 residues.

This clonotype appeared many times. This chain connects TRBV4-2 to TRBJ2-3; D perhaps matches TRBD2 (5 bases). Germline-derived CDR1 and CDR2 are LGHNA and YNFKEQ. This CDR3 spans 18 amino acids. V lost 0 bases, J lost 0 bases, and 16 bases lay in between. CDR3 residues: CASSQDFKDQRSTDTQYF. For the CDR3, the DNA is TGTGCCAGCAGCCAAGATTTCAAAGACCAGCGGAGCACAGATACGCAGTATTTT.

This clonotype has just a few counts. The gene calls are TRBV4-2 and TRBJ1-5; no definite D call. The CDR3 runs to 15 residues. V was cut by 0 bases and J by 7 bases, with 13 bases left in between. Germline-derived CDR1 and CDR2 are LGHNA and YNFKEQ. This CDR3 is CASSQDMEPGQPQHF. The CDR3 nucleotides are TGTGCCAGCAGCCAAGATATGGAACCCGGACAGCCCCAGCATTTT.

This clonotype appeared a few times. The gene calls are TRBV7-2 and TRBJ2-2; possibly TRBD2 for D (5 bases). The germline gives CDR1 SGHTA, CDR2 FQGNSA. This CDR3 is 13 amino acids long. V lost 5 bases, J lost 7 bases, and 11 bases lay in between. The CDR3 sequence: CASSTTSIGELFF. For the CDR3, the DNA is TGTGCCAGCAGCACTACTAGTATCGGGGAGCTGTTTTTT.

The V call is TRBV5-1, the J call TRBJ2-3; possibly TRBD2 for D (6 bases). The germline CDR1 and CDR2 sequences are SGHRS and YFSETQ. The V end lost 3 bases, the J end lost 8 bases, and 10 bases lay between the germline ends. CDR3 length: 12 residues. The CDR3 DNA follows: TGCGCCAGCAGCTCCGGGGGACTTACGCAGTATTTT. Translation: CASSSGGLTQYF. Using reference TRBV5-1 and TRBJ2-3 for the parts outside the CDR3, the full variable domain is KAGVTQTPRYLIKTRGQQVTLSCSPISGHRSVSWYQQTPGQGLQFLFEYFSETQRNKGNFPGRFSGRQFSNSRSEMNVSTLELGDSALYLCASSSGGLTQYFGPGTRLTVL.

This clonotype has a handful of counts. The gene calls are TRBV19 and TRBJ2-6; perhaps TRBD2 as D (7 bases). Trimming cost V 9 bases and J 1 base, with 13 bases left between them. There are 15 residues in the CDR3. Germline V gene sequence: CDR1 LNHDA, CDR2 SQIVND (reference sequence). CDR3: CASTGGRSGANVLTF. CDR3 nucleotide sequence: TGTGCCAGCACCGGGGGGCGATCTGGGGCCAACGTCCTGACTTTC. Full variable domain (missing parts from reference TRBV19 and TRBJ2-6): DGGITQSPKYLFRKEGQNVTLSCEQNLNHDAMYWYRQDPGQGLRLIYYSQIVNDFQKGDIAEGYSVSREKKESFPLTVTSAQKNPTAFYLCASTGGRSGANVLTFGAGSRLTVL.

This clonotype was seen repeatedly, ten times or more. The chain carries TRBV29-1 and TRBJ2-3; D may correspond to TRBD1 or TRBD2 (5 bases each). CDR1 is SQVTM and CDR2 is ANQGSEA in the germline V gene. V lost 4 bases and J lost 5, with 25 bases in between. The CDR3 has 17 amino acids. CDR3 sequence: CSVAGFWKGPGEDTQYF. CDR3 coding DNA: TGCAGCGTTGCCGGATTTTGGAAGGGGCCCGGGGAAGATACGCAGTATTTT.

This clonotype was detected a few times. This chain joins TRBV7-9 and TRBJ2-1; tentatively, D is TRBD1 (5 bases). The V and J ends lost 4 bases and 4 bases respectively, with 11 bases between them. The CDR3 is 14 residues long. From germline, CDR1 is SEHNR and CDR2 FQNEAQ (reference sequence). The CDR3 sequence: CASSSDTPYNEQFF. CDR3 nucleotides: TGTGCCAGCAGCTCGGACACTCCATACAATGAGCAGTTCTTC.

This clonotype appeared a few times. The chain combines TRBV28 with TRBJ2-1; the match to TRBD2 covers 12 bases. Germline values: CDR1 MDHEN, CDR2 SYDVKM. V dropped 5 bases and J dropped 5; count of bases not matched to a gene: 13. The length of the CDR3 is 18 residues. This CDR3 reads CASSTPVLAGGLHNEQFF. For the CDR3, the DNA is TGTGCCAGCAGTACGCCCGTTCTAGCGGGAGGGCTACACAATGAGCAGTTCTTC.

J is TRBJ2-2 and V is TRBV28, with 8 bases matching TRBD2. Trimming at V came to 6 bases and at J to 2 bases, leaving 5 bases not matched to a gene. The CDR3 runs to 15 residues. From germline, CDR1 is MDHEN and CDR2 SYDVKM. CDR3 region: CASRISGSNTGELFF. The DNA for the CDR3 is TGTGCCAGCAGGATCAGCGGGAGCAACACCGGGGAGCTGTTTTTT.

This clonotype appeared many times. This chain uses TRBV7-6 with TRBJ2-3, with D hard to call. The CDR3 totals 14 residues. Germline CDR1 SGHVS, CDR2 FNYEAQ. Trimming removed 4 bases from V and 1 base from J, with 9 bases in between. CDR3 in amino acids: CASSSSPGTDTQYF. The CDR3 region has the DNA TGTGCCAGCAGCTCTTCCCCCGGCACAGATACGCAGTATTTT. Together with reference TRBV7-6 and TRBJ2-3, the CDR3 gives the full variable domain: GAGVSQSPRYKVTKRGQDVALRCDPISGHVSLYWYRQALGQGPEFLTYFNYEAQQDKSGLPNDRFSAERPEGSISTLTIQRTEQRDSAMYRCASSSSPGTDTQYFGPGTRLTVL.

This clonotype was observed a few times. The gene calls are TRBV27 and TRBJ2-1; 13 bases line up with TRBD2. CDR3 length: 17 residues. Germline assignment: CDR1 MNHEY and CDR2 SMNVEV (reference sequence). J was trimmed by 3 bases and V by 5 bases; bases with no gene match: 7. CDR3 DNA: TGTGCCAGCAGTCATCGGACTAGCGGGAGCAACTACAATGAGCAGTTCTTC. This codes for CASSHRTSGSNYNEQFF.

Comments on this clonotype: A much more abundant neighbour one base away suggests this may be a read error. The chain couples TRBV7-9 to TRBJ1-5; no reliable D call. Per germline, CDR1 SEHNR and CDR2 FQNEAQ (reference sequence). The CDR3 length is 13 residues. The CDR3 bases are TGTACCAGCAGCTTAGGATTTAATCAGCCCCAGCATTTT. Translating gives CTSSLGFNQPQHF.

This chain connects TRBV5-4 to TRBJ2-5; TRBD1 matches at 8 bases. The CDR3 loop spans 13 amino acids. V was clipped by 7 bases and J by 1 base; unmatched bases: 3. Germline V gene lookup returns CDR1 SGHNT and CDR2 YYREEE (reference sequence). CDR3 nucleotides: TGTGCCAGCTCCGACAGGGGCCAAGAGACCCAGTACTTC. This encodes CASSDRGQETQYF. The full variable domain, rest sourced from reference TRBV5-4 and TRBJ2-5, is ETGVTQSPTHLIKTRGQQVTLRCSSQSGHNTVSWYQQALGQGPQFIFQYYREEENGRGNFPPRFSGLQFPNYSSELNVNALELDDSALYLCASSDRGQETQYFGPGTRLLVL.

This clonotype was recorded at least ten times. The rearrangement uses TRBV29-1 and TRBJ1-2, with D maybe TRBD1 (5 bases). The CDR3 sequence is 13 residues long. The V end was cut by 3 bases, the J end by 3 bases, with 11 bases between. Germline lookup yields CDR1 SQVTM and CDR2 ANQGSEA. CDR3 DNA: TGCAGCGTTGAGCCAGGGTCTGACTATGGCTACACCTTC. Protein sequence: CSVEPGSDYGYTF.

J is TRBJ1-6 and V is TRBV12-3 or TRBV12-4, with D uncertain. This CDR3 is built from 14 residues. Trimming cost V 1 base and J 10 bases, with 11 bases left between them. Written as DNA, the CDR3 is TGTGCCAGCAGTTTAGGAGGGATGGGATCACCCCTCCACTTT. Amino acids: CASSLGGMGSPLHF.

J is TRBJ2-3 and V is TRBV5-5; D possibly uses TRBD1 or TRBD2 (5 bases each). The CDR3 is 15 residues long. Trimming pared 4 bases from V and 0 bases from J, leaving 12 bases between. CDR1 and CDR2 (germline): SGHKS, YYEKEE (reference sequence). CDR3: CASSRDESSTDTQYF. As DNA, the CDR3 is TGTGCCAGCAGCCGGGACGAATCCAGCACAGATACGCAGTATTTT.

This clonotype showed up many times. The gene calls are TRBV6-2 or TRBV6-3 and TRBJ2-7; the match to TRBD1 covers 7 bases. Trimming removed 7 bases from V and 3 bases from J; junction bases left unmatched: 3. The length of the CDR3 is 12 residues. Germline V gene sequence: CDR1 MNHEY, CDR2 SVGEGT. The CDR3 coding sequence is TGTGCCAGCAACGACAGGGACTACGAGCAGTACGTC. Encoded protein: CASNDRDYEQYV.